This entry lists 5 T cell receptor beta chains sequenced from one sample in a study of cytomegalovirus exposure and HLA in healthy donors. Data came from immunoSEQ multiplex PCR; TCRdb stores just in-frame clones and leaves some out. Of over 200,000 clones in the sample, around 90% were seen once. The material sequenced was PBMCs. The receptors derive from a young woman in good health and CMV-seronegative.

This clone was counted a single time. The rearrangement uses TRBV4-1 and TRBJ1-2; 7 bases fit TRBD1. This CDR3 has 15 amino acids. V lost 0 bases and J lost 7; bases outside the gene matches: 8. CDR1 MGHRA and CDR2 YSYEKL come from the germline V gene. CDR3 coding DNA: TGCGCCAGCAGCCAAGAGAGCAGGGGGATCAGTGGCTACACCTTC. Its protein product is CASSQESRGISGYTF.

J is TRBJ1-2 and V is TRBV18, with D possibly being TRBD1 (5 bases). Looked up from germline, CDR1 is KGHSH and CDR2 is LQKENI. The CDR3 has 15 amino acids. The V gene lost 4 bases and the J gene lost 7 bases, with 19 bases spanning the gap. This chain's CDR3 is CASSRLREGRSGYTF. In DNA form, the CDR3 reads TGTGCCAGCTCACGGCTCAGGGAGGGCAGGAGTGGCTACACCTTC.

The V and J genes are TRBV30 and TRBJ1-3; no clear D gene. This CDR3 spans 13 amino acids. Germline CDR1 GTSNPN, CDR2 SVGIG (reference sequence). The germline V and J ends were trimmed by 4 bases and 1 base, with 8 bases remaining between them. The CDR3 DNA follows: TGTGCCTGGACGGCAGGATCTGGAAACACCATATATTTT. Translating it yields CAWTAGSGNTIYF.

The V and J genes are TRBV5-5 and TRBJ1-1, with 8 nucleotides matching TRBD1. Trimming at V came to 5 bases and at J to 1 base, leaving 1 base not matched to a gene. The CDR3 covers 13 residues. The germline V gene encodes CDR1 SGHKS and CDR2 YYEKEE (reference sequence). CDR3 sequence reads: CASRDRENTEAFF. CDR3 DNA: TGTGCCAGCAGGGACAGGGAGAACACTGAAGCTTTCTTT.

This chain links TRBV18 with TRBJ1-2, with TRBD1 as a possible D gene (6 bases). V was clipped by 1 base and J by 5 bases, with 11 bases between them. This CDR3 spans 14 amino acids. CDR1 KGHSH and CDR2 LQKENI come from the germline V gene. CDR3 protein: CASSPQDSFYGYTF. Written as DNA, the CDR3 is TGTGCCAGCTCACCACAGGACAGTTTTTATGGCTACACCTTC. The variable domain in full, with the rest retrieved from reference TRBV18 and TRBJ1-2, is NAGVMQNPRHLVRRRGQEARLRCSPMKGHSHVYWYRQLPEEGLKFMVYLQKENIIDESGMPKERFSAEFPKEGPSILRIQQVVRGDSAAYFCASSPQDSFYGYTFGSGTRLTVV.